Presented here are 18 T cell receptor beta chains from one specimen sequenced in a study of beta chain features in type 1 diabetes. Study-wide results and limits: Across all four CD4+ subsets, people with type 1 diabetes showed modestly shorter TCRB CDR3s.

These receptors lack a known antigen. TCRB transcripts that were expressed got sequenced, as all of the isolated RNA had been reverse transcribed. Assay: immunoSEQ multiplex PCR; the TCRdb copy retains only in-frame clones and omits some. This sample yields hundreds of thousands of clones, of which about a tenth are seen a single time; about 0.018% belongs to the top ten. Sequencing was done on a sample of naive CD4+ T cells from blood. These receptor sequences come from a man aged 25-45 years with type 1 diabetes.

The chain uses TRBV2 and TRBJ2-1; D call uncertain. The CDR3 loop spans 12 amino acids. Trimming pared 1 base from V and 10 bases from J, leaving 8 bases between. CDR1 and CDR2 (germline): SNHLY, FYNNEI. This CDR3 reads CASSEVVPEQFF. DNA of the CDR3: TGTGCCAGCAGTGAAGTAGTACCCGAGCAGTTCTTC.

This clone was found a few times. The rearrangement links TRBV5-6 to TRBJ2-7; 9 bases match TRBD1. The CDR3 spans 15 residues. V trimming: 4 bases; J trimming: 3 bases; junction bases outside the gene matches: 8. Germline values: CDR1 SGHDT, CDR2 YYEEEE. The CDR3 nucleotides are TGTGCCAGCAGCGCGAGGACAGGGGACCTCTACGAGCAGTACTTC. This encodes CASSARTGDLYEQYF.

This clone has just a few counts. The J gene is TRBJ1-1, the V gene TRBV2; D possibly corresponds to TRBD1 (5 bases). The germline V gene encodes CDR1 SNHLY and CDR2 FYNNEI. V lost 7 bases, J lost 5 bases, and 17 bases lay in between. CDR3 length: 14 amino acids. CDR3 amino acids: CASKGQGLGTEAFF. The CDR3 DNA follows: TGTGCCAGCAAAGGTCAGGGTTTAGGAACTGAAGCTTTCTTT.

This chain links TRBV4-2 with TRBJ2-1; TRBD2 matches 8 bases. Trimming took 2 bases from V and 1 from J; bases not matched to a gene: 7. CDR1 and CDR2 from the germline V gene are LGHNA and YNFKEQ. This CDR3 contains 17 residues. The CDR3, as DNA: TGTGCCAGCAGCCAACATATAGCGGGGCCTTCCTACAATGAGCAGTTCTTC. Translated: CASSQHIAGPSYNEQFF.

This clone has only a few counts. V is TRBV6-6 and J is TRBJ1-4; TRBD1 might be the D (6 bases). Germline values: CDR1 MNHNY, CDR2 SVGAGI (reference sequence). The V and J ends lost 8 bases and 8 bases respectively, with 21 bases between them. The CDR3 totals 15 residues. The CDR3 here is CASGDPAGVNEKLFF. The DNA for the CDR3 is TGTGCCAGCGGGGATCCGGCAGGGGTAAACGAAAAACTGTTTTTT.

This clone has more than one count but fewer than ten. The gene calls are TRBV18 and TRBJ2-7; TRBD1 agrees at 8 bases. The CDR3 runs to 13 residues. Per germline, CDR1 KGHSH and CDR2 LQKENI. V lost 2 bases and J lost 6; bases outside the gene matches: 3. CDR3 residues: CASSPDRGGEQYF. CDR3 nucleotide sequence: TGTGCCAGCTCACCAGACAGGGGAGGCGAGCAGTACTTC.

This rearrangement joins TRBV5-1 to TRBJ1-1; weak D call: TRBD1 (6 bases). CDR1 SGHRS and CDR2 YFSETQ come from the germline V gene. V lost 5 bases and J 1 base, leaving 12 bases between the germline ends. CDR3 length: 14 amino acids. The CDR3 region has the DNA TGCGCCAGCAGTTTTCGGACAGCGAACACTGAAGCTTTCTTT. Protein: CASSFRTANTEAFF. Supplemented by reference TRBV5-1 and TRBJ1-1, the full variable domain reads KAGVTQTPRYLIKTRGQQVTLSCSPISGHRSVSWYQQTPGQGLQFLFEYFSETQRNKGNFPGRFSGRQFSNSRSEMNVSTLELGDSALYLCASSFRTANTEAFFGQGTRLTVV.

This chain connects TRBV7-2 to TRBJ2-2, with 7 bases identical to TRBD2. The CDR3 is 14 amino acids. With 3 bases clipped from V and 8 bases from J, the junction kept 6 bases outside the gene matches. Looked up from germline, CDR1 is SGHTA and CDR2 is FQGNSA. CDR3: CASSFSSGSGELFF. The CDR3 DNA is TGTGCCAGCAGCTTTTCTAGCGGTTCTGGGGAGCTGTTTTTT.

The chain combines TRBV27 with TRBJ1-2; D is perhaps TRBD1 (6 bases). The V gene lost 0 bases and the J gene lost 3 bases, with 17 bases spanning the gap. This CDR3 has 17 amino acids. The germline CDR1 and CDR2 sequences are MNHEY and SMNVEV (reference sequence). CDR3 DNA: TGTGCCAGCAGTTTATCGAGAAGCAGGGGCGCGGACTATGGCTACACCTTC. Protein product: CASSLSRSRGADYGYTF.

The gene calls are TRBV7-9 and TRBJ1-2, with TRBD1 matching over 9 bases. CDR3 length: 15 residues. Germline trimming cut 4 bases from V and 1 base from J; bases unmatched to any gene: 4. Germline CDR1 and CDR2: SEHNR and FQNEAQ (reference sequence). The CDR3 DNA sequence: TGTGCCAGCAGCTCACAGGGGGCGCTTAACTATGGCTACACCTTC. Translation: CASSSQGALNYGYTF.

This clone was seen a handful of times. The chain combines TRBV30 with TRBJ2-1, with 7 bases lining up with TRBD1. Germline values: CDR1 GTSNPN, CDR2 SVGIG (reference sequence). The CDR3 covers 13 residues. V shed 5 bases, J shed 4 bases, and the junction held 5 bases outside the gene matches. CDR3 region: CAWERGPYNEQFF. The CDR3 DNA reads TGTGCCTGGGAAAGGGGGCCTTACAATGAGCAGTTCTTC.

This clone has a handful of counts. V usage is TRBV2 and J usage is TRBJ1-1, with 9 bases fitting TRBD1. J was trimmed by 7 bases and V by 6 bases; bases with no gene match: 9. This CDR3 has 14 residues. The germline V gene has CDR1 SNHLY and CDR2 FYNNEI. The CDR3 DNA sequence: TGTGCCAGCAGACCGGGACAGGGCGTAGTTGAAGCTTTCTTT. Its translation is CASRPGQGVVEAFF.

The DNA for the CDR3 is TGTGCCAGCGTCCGGGGGGCAGTAAATGAGCAGTTCTTC. Translation: CASVRGAVNEQFF. The V and J genes are TRBV28 and TRBJ2-1; D might be TRBD2 (7 bases). There are 13 residues in the CDR3. Germline CDR1 MDHEN, CDR2 SYDVKM. V was clipped by 8 bases and J by 7 bases, with 15 bases between them. The whole variable domain, filled in from reference TRBV28 and TRBJ2-1, reads DVKVTQSSRYLVKRTGEKVFLECVQDMDHENMFWYRQDPGLGLRLIYFSYDVKMKEKGDIPEGYSVSREKKERFSLILESASTNQTSMYLCASVRGAVNEQFFGPGTRLTVL.

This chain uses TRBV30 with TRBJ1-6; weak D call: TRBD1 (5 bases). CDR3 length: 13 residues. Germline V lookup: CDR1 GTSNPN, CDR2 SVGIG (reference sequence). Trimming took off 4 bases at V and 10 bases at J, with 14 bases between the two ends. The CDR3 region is CAWTALEGSPLHF. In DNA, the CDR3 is TGTGCCTGGACCGCTTTGGAGGGGTCACCCCTCCACTTT.

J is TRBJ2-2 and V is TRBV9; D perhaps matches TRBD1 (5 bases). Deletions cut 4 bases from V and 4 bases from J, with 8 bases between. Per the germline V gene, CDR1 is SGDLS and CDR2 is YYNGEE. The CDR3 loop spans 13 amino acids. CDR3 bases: TGTGCCAGCAGCCGTCAGGGCACCGGGGAGCTGTTTTTT. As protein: CASSRQGTGELFF.

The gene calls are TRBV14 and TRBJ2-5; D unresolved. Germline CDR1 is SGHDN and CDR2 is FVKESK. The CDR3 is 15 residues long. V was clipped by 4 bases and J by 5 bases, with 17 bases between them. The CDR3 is CASSPGLVRRETQYF. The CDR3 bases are TGTGCCAGCAGCCCCGGGTTAGTCCGGCGGGAGACCCAGTACTTC.

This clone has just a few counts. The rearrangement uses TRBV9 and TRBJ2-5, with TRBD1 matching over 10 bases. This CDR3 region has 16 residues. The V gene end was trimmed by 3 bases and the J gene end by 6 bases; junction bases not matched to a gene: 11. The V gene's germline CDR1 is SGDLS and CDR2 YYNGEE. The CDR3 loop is CASSDLTGGNLQTQYF. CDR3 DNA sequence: TGTGCCAGCAGCGACCTGACAGGGGGCAACCTGCAGACCCAGTACTTC.

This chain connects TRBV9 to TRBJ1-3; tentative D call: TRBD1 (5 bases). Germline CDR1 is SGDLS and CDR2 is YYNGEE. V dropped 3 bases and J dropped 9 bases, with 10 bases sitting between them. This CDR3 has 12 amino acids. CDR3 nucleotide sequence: TGTGCCAGCAGCGCGGGGGGAGGCACCATATATTTT. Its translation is CASSAGGGTIYF.